This T cell receptor (beta chain) was identified in a study of blood T cell repertoires in COVID-19. At the level of the study: Samples came from the United States, Italy and Spain, spanning acute and convalescent COVID-19. T cells, B-cell-depleted T cells, or PBMCs provided the cDNA or gDNA that served as material.

The CDR3 extends over 14 amino acids. The V and J ends lost 3 bases and 6 bases, in that order; junction bases with no gene match: 6. From germline, CDR1 is MNHNS and CDR2 SASEGT. Original handling: Reference gene primer amplification in the assay estimated nucleated cell counts. The protocol was immunoSEQ multiplex PCR, while the TCRdb copy is restricted to in-frame clones and leaves out a portion. V and J calls and clone size are copied from that table; D and trimming were computed from the DNA. In the table there are about 100,000 clones, roughly 85% of which are singletons. The chain has TRBV6-1 and TRBJ2-3; 7 bases agree with TRBD1. The sequence was obtained from a man in his sixties with acute or convalescent COVID-19. Sequenced input: peripheral blood. The CDR3 nucleotides are TGTGCCAGCAGTGACATCTTACAGGGGGATACGCAGTATTTT. Translation gives CASSDILQGDTQYF.